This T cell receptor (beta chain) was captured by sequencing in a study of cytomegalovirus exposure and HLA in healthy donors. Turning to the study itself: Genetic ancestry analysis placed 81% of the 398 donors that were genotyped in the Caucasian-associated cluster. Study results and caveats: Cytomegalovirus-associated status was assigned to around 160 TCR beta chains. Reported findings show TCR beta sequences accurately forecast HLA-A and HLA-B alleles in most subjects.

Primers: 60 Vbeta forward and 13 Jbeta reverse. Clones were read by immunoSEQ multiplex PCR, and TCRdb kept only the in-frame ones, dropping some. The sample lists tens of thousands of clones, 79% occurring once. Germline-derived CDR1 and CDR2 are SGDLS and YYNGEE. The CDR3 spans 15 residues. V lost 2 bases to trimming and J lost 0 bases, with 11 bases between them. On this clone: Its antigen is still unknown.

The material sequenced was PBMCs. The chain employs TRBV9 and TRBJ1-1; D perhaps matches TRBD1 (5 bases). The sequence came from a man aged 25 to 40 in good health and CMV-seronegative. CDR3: CASSVGGVVNTEAFF. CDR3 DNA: TGTGCCAGCAGCGTGGGGGGGGTGGTGAACACTGAAGCTTTCTTT.